Detailed here is one T cell receptor (beta chain). There are a few counts of this clone. Its antigen is still unknown. There are no base qualities to consult, and no much larger clone falls within one base. Another Seattle source contributed samples from volunteer blood donors who had recovered from COVID-19. The collaborating institutions used their own protocols to collect whole blood in K2EDTA tubes. For TCRbeta analysis, collaborators shipped samples as frozen whole blood, isolated PBMCs, or DNA extracted from either of those sample types. This sample is part of a study of blood T cell repertoires in COVID-19 (dated by TCRdb to about 2020). Looking at the study overall: Samples covering the acute and convalescent phases of COVID-19 were provided by collaborators in the United States, Italy and Spain. The material from the prospective study consisted of cDNA or gDNA derived from T cells, B-cell-depleted T cells, or PBMCs. Subjects who had been exposed to COVID-19, were actively infected with it, or had recovered from it provided the deeply sampled blood TCRbeta repertoires that made up the dataset. The repertoires were released in a freely available public database meant as a resource for research on the immune response to SARS-CoV-2. Samples came from the ongoing ImmuneRACE study (first 160 participants) plus 1,254 subjects from 6 global collaborators. A de-identified subject ID, COVID-19 status, age in years and sex were almost always included in the sample metadata. HLA class I and class II types, where available, came from metadata supplied by the sample provider rather than from assay-based typing. The study at large found these results: How much clinical and demographic metadata was included differed by source and by participant, and the metadata was provided uncurated.

TCRbeta CDR3 regions were amplified from genomic DNA using the immunoSEQ Assay, a bias-controlled multiplex PCR. In the source study's methods: Within the assay, amplification of reference gene primers was used to estimate how many nucleated cells each sample contained. To quantify the absolute abundance of each unique TCRbeta CDR3 rearrangement, sequence reads were collapsed and filtered. For each sample, productive Simpson clonality was calculated as the square root of Simpson's diversity index over productive rearrangements. TCRdb retrieved this table from immuneACCESS and kept in-frame rearrangements only. Not all clones are present; in checked studies, unresolved V genes account for under half, and no reason is known for the remainder. V, J and clone size derive from that table, while D and trimming were established from the DNA sequence. The sample has 250,000 to 300,000 clones on record, approximately 86% of them singletons. The ten largest clones add up to about 2.2% of the sample.

The germline V gene yields SGHVS for CDR1 and FNYEAQ for CDR2. Trimming costs V 1 base and J 4 bases, and their ends lie 16 bases apart. The CDR3 goes from the cysteine to the phenylalanine over 16 residues. The sequence is cut down to CDR3 DNA, 48 bases in frame from base 1. The sample comprised peripheral blood. The receptor comes from a woman aged 50 to 60 who had recovered from COVID-19. Recombination joined TRBV7-6 with TRBJ1-2; the D gene remains uncertain. The CDR3: CASSLVQEGAGYGYTF. The bases read TGTGCCAGCAGCTTAGTTCAAGAGGGCGCGGGCTATGGCTACACCTTC.